These T cell receptor beta chains were read from a single sample in a study of blood T cells in healthy people across ages. TCRdb re-called the 5' RACE reads with MiXCR, one entry per CDR3 protein. The sample yields about 830,000 distinct CDR3 sequences, less than 80% seen once. Sequenced: blood. The receptor set was obtained from a man aged 30 to 39 in good health. CDR3s include the opening cysteine and the closing phenylalanine or tryptophan. Fields, in order: V gene, D gene, J gene, clone size, CDR3 protein, CDR3 DNA. A D gene is named only where the DNA matches it firmly. The size entry is marked missing in some rows and otherwise reads once, few, many or a size class.

V: TRBV20-1; D: .; J: TRBJ2-7; size: .; CDR3: CSASRDGRSYEQYF; DNA: TGCAGTGCTAGTAGGGACGGACGTTCCTACGAGCAGTACTTC
V: TRBV7-2; D: .; J: TRBJ2-7; size: .; CDR3: CASSLGAGTMYEQYF; DNA: TGTGCCAGCAGTTTAGGCGCGGGGACGATGTACGAGCAGTACTTC
V: TRBV29-1; D: .; J: TRBJ2-7; size: .; CDR3: CSVFSEGVSYEQYF; DNA: TGCAGCGTTTTCTCCGAAGGGGTGTCCTACGAGCAGTACTTC
V: TRBV20-1; D: TRBD1; J: TRBJ2-7; size: .; CDR3: CSARPGQGELWEQYF; DNA: TGCAGTGCTAGACCCGGACAGGGGGAACTTTGGGAGCAGTACTTC
V: TRBV6-5; D: TRBD1; J: TRBJ2-3; size: once; CDR3: CASSYWTGSPDTQYF; DNA: TGTGCCAGCAGTTACTGGACAGGGAGTCCAGATACGCAGTATTTT
V: TRBV28; D: .; J: TRBJ2-5; size: .; CDR3: CASSFRQDQETQYF; DNA: TGTGCCAGCAGTTTCAGACAAGACCAAGAGACCCAGTACTTC
V: TRBV29-1; D: .; J: TRBJ2-7; size: .; CDR3: CSVDDGFSYEQYF; DNA: TGCAGCGTTGACGACGGTTTCTCCTACGAGCAGTACTTC
V: TRBV14; D: TRBD1; J: TRBJ2-6; size: .; CDR3: CASSYRTGSSGANILTF; DNA: TGTGCCAGCAGCTATAGGACAGGGAGTTCTGGGGCCAACATCCTGACTTTC
V: TRBV9; D: TRBD1; J: TRBJ1-2; size: few; CDR3: CASSVSTGVLYGYTF; DNA: TGTGCCAGCAGCGTATCTACAGGGGTACTCTATGGCTACACCTTC
V: TRBV7-8; D: .; J: TRBJ2-5; size: .; CDR3: CASSPLLGETQYF; DNA: TGTGCCAGCAGCCCGCTCCTGGGGGAGACCCAGTACTTC
V: TRBV4-3; D: .; J: TRBJ2-3; size: .; CDR3: CASSPRDSGDTQYF; DNA: TGCGCCAGCAGCCCCCGGGATAGCGGAGATACGCAGTATTTT
V: TRBV7-3; D: TRBD2; J: TRBJ2-1; size: .; CDR3: CASSFAAGGLNEQFF; DNA: TGTGCCAGCAGCTTCGCAGCGGGGGGCCTTAATGAGCAGTTCTTC
V: TRBV20-1; D: TRBD2; J: TRBJ2-7; size: .; CDR3: CSATTSGKGYEQYF; DNA: TGCAGTGCCACCACTAGCGGGAAGGGCTACGAGCAGTACTTC
V: TRBV4-3; D: TRBD1; J: TRBJ2-1; size: .; CDR3: CASSQERDRALQFF; DNA: TGCGCCAGCAGCCAAGAAAGGGACAGGGCTTTGCAGTTCTTC
V: TRBV5-1; D: TRBD2; J: TRBJ2-7; size: few; CDR3: CASSRSGGDRSSYEQYF; DNA: TGCGCCAGCAGCCGAAGCGGGGGGGACAGGAGCTCCTACGAGCAGTACTTC
V: TRBV9; D: .; J: TRBJ2-5; size: .; CDR3: CASSGTVETQYF; DNA: TGTGCCAGCAGTGGGACGGTGGAGACCCAGTACTTC
V: TRBV29-1; D: .; J: TRBJ2-1; size: few; CDR3: CSVGGGDFYEQFF; DNA: TGCAGCGTTGGTGGCGGGGACTTTTATGAGCAGTTCTTC
V: TRBV20-1; D: TRBD1; J: TRBJ1-5; size: .; CDR3: CSAEDRHNSNQPQHF; DNA: TGCAGTGCTGAGGACAGGCACAATAGCAATCAGCCCCAGCATTTT
V: TRBV19; D: TRBD1; J: TRBJ1-2; size: once; CDR3: CASSILDRGPGYGYTF; DNA: TGTGCCAGTAGTATATTGGACAGGGGGCCGGGCTATGGCTACACCTTC
V: TRBV28; D: .; J: TRBJ2-7; size: .; CDR3: CASSLPGRVRDEQYF; DNA: TGTGCCAGCAGTTTACCGGGACGAGTGAGAGACGAGCAGTACTTC
V: TRBV29-1; D: .; J: TRBJ1-2; size: .; CDR3: CSVVQAGLPNYGYTF; DNA: TGCAGCGTTGTTCAGGCAGGACTCCCTAACTATGGCTACACCTTC
V: TRBV20-1; D: TRBD1; J: TRBJ1-2; size: .; CDR3: CSARETGVGYTF; DNA: TGCAGTGCTAGAGAGACAGGGGTTGGCTACACCTTC
V: TRBV6-5; D: .; J: TRBJ2-3; size: once; CDR3: CASSYRGFSDTQYF; DNA: TGTGCCAGCAGTTACAGGGGCTTTTCGGATACGCAGTATTTT
V: TRBV7-2; D: .; J: TRBJ2-6; size: .; CDR3: CASSPLSPGANVLTF; DNA: TGTGCCAGCAGCCCCTTGAGTCCTGGGGCCAACGTCCTGACTTTC
V: TRBV4-2; D: .; J: TRBJ2-5; size: few; CDR3: CASSQGSGAEETQYF; DNA: TGTGCCAGCAGCCAAGGATCGGGGGCGGAGGAGACCCAGTACTTC
V: TRBV15; D: .; J: TRBJ1-2; size: .; CDR3: CATSRGAYGYTF; DNA: TGTGCCACCAGCAGAGGGGCTTATGGCTACACCTTC
V: TRBV20-1; D: .; J: TRBJ2-7; size: .; CDR3: CSAREPGTSNYEQYF; DNA: TGCAGTGCTAGAGAACCCGGGACCTCCAACTACGAGCAGTACTTC
V: TRBV9; D: .; J: TRBJ2-5; size: .; CDR3: CASSVGHRQETQYF; DNA: TGTGCCAGCAGCGTAGGGCATCGCCAAGAGACCCAGTACTTC
V: TRBV6-5; D: .; J: TRBJ2-3; size: .; CDR3: CASSPRDGSTDTQYF; DNA: TGTGCCAGCAGCCCCCGGGACGGAAGCACAGATACGCAGTATTTT
V: TRBV9; D: .; J: TRBJ2-7; size: few; CDR3: CASSPSGGLNEQYF; DNA: TGTGCCAGCAGCCCGTCCGGGGGGCTAAACGAGCAGTACTTC
V: TRBV6-5; D: .; J: TRBJ2-5; size: .; CDR3: CASSSAKETQYF; DNA: TGTGCCAGCAGTTCTGCTAAAGAGACCCAGTACTTC
V: TRBV6-2/TRBV6-3; D: .; J: TRBJ2-4; size: .; CDR3: CASSYPGVAKNIQYF; DNA: TGTGCCAGCAGTTACCCTGGGGTAGCCAAAAACATTCAGTACTTC
V: TRBV7-7; D: .; J: TRBJ2-5; size: once; CDR3: CASSLGTIRQETQYF; DNA: TGTGCTAGCAGCTTAGGGACAATAAGACAAGAGACCCAGTACTTC
V: TRBV7-2; D: .; J: TRBJ2-3; size: .; CDR3: CASSRLVGGATDTQYF; DNA: TGTGCCAGCAGCCGCTTAGTGGGGGGCGCGACGGATACGCAGTATTTT
V: TRBV7-8; D: .; J: TRBJ2-3; size: .; CDR3: CASSPRGGGGNTDTQYF; DNA: TGTGCCAGCAGCCCCCGAGGTGGCGGGGGCAACACAGATACGCAGTATTTT
V: TRBV20-1; D: TRBD1; J: TRBJ2-1; size: .; CDR3: CSARDGYRGREEQFF; DNA: TGCAGTGCTAGAGATGGATACAGGGGGCGGGAGGAGCAGTTCTTC
V: TRBV20-1; D: TRBD2; J: TRBJ2-7; size: .; CDR3: CSARSNLAGEQYF; DNA: TGCAGTGCTAGAAGTAACCTAGCGGGCGAGCAGTACTTC
V: TRBV2; D: .; J: TRBJ2-2; size: .; CDR3: CASRLLENTGELFF; DNA: TGTGCCAGCAGACTACTCGAGAACACCGGGGAGCTGTTTTTT
V: TRBV18; D: TRBD2; J: TRBJ2-1; size: .; CDR3: CASSPPGLAGLQFF; DNA: TGTGCCAGCTCACCACCGGGACTAGCGGGACTACAGTTCTTC
V: TRBV7-9; D: .; J: TRBJ1-2; size: .; CDR3: CASSLAGSSILGHGYTF; DNA: TGTGCCAGCAGCTTGGCCGGGTCCTCCATCTTGGGCCATGGCTACACCTTC
V: TRBV25-1; D: .; J: TRBJ1-4; size: .; CDR3: CASSFRANEKLFF; DNA: TGTGCCAGCAGTTTCCGGGCTAATGAAAAACTGTTTTTT
V: TRBV20-1; D: .; J: TRBJ2-1; size: .; CDR3: CSARDDNEQFF; DNA: TGCAGTGCTAGAGACGACAATGAGCAGTTCTTC